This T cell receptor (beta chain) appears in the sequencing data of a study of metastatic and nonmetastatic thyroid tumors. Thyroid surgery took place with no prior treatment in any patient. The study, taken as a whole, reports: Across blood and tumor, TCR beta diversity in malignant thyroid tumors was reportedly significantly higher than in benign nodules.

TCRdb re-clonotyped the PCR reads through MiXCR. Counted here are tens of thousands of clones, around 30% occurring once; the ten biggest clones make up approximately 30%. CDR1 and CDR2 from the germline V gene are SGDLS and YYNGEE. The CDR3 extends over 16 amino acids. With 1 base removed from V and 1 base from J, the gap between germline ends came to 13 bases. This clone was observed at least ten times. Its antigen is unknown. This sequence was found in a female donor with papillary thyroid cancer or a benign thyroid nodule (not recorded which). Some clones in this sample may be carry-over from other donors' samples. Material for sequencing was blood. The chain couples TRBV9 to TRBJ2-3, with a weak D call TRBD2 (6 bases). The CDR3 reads CASSVSSSGGTDTQYF. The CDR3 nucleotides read TGTGCCAGCAGCGTATCGAGTAGCGGTGGCACAGATACGCAGTATTTT.